Listed below are T cell receptor beta chains from one sample, sequenced in a study of blood T cell repertoires in COVID-19. Repertoires were generated with immunoSEQ multiplex PCR, while TCRdb's copy carries only in-frame clones and drops some. The sample lists roughly 130,000 clones, approximately 86% occurring once. Sequencing used PBMCs or T cells enriched from blood (not recorded which). All receptors derive from a woman aged 45 to 65 who had recovered from COVID-19. CDR3s include the opening cysteine and the closing phenylalanine or tryptophan. The order of the fields is CDR3 DNA, CDR3 protein, D gene, V gene, J gene, clone size. D genes are given only for firm matches. Clone sizes are given selectively: once, few, many, or a class where the clone is expanded.

DNA: TGTGCCAGCACCCTTCAGGGGAACTATGGCTACACCTTC
CDR3: CASTLQGNYGYTF
D: NA
V: TRBV5-4
J: TRBJ1-2
size: NA

DNA: TGTGCCAGCAGGGCTTTTGGACAGGAAGTTAATCATTTAAACACCATATATTTT
CDR3: CASRAFGQEVNHLNTIYF
D: TRBD1
V: TRBV2
J: TRBJ1-3
size: NA

DNA: TGTGCCAGTACCCCTTCCGGGGGGCCGGGAGATACGCAGTATTTT
CDR3: CASTPSGGPGDTQYF
D: NA
V: TRBV19
J: TRBJ2-3
size: NA

DNA: TGTGCCAGCAGGAAGACAGGGGGAGGGGGGGAAAAACTGTTTTTT
CDR3: CASRKTGGGGEKLFF
D: TRBD1
V: TRBV7-8
J: TRBJ1-4
size: NA

DNA: TGTGCCAGCAGTGAACTGTCGGGCAGGGGAAGCTCCTATAATTCACCCCTCCACTTT
CDR3: CASSELSGRGSSYNSPLHF
D: NA
V: TRBV6-1
J: TRBJ1-6
size: NA

DNA: TGTGCCAGCAGCTTAGGTGGCAGGGTGGCAGATACGCAGTATTTT
CDR3: CASSLGGRVADTQYF
D: NA
V: TRBV7-8
J: TRBJ2-3
size: NA

DNA: TGCGCCAGCAGCGAATGGGACAGCTATGGCTACACCTTC
CDR3: CASSEWDSYGYTF
D: TRBD1
V: TRBV5-1
J: TRBJ1-2
size: NA

DNA: TGTGCCAGTAGTTCAGACAGGGGGCGAGGGACTGAAGCTTTCTTT
CDR3: CASSSDRGRGTEAFF
D: TRBD1
V: TRBV19
J: TRBJ1-1
size: NA

DNA: TGTGCCAGCAATAGAAATCATGGCAATCAGCCCCAGCATTTT
CDR3: CASNRNHGNQPQHF
D: NA
V: TRBV6-5
J: TRBJ1-5
size: NA

DNA: TGTGCCAGCAGCATCGACAGGACTAGCAATCAGCCCCAGCATTTT
CDR3: CASSIDRTSNQPQHF
D: NA
V: TRBV2
J: TRBJ1-5
size: NA

DNA: TGTGCCAGCTCGCGGGCCCCGGAGTTCAATCAGCCCCAGCATTTT
CDR3: CASSRAPEFNQPQHF
D: NA
V: TRBV18
J: TRBJ1-5
size: NA

DNA: TGCGCCAGCAGTTCCTCAGCGGGGGGGGCTCTTAATGAGCAGTTCTTC
CDR3: CASSSSAGGALNEQFF
D: TRBD2
V: TRBV5-1
J: TRBJ2-1
size: NA

DNA: TGTGCCAGCAGCCAGGGACAGGGGGTGGACTATGGCTACACCTTC
CDR3: CASSQGQGVDYGYTF
D: TRBD1
V: TRBV4-2
J: TRBJ1-2
size: NA

DNA: TGTGCCAGCAGTGAAGGGGCGACAGTTGAAAAACTGTTTTTT
CDR3: CASSEGATVEKLFF
D: NA
V: TRBV2
J: TRBJ1-4
size: NA

DNA: TGTGCCAGCAGCTTAGTTGGGGGGGGCTTGGATACGCAGTATTTT
CDR3: CASSLVGGGLDTQYF
D: NA
V: TRBV7-2
J: TRBJ2-3
size: NA

DNA: TGTGCCAGCAGCAAGGGTCAGAGGTGGGGCGTGGGGGAGCAGTACTTC
CDR3: CASSKGQRWGVGEQYF
D: NA
V: TRBV5-8
J: TRBJ2-7
size: NA

DNA: TGCGCCAGCAGCCAAGATCGCACTGAAGCTTTCTTT
CDR3: CASSQDRTEAFF
D: NA
V: TRBV4-3
J: TRBJ1-1
size: NA

DNA: TGTGCCAGCAGTCGCGGATTTTTTAATTCACCCCTCCACTTT
CDR3: CASSRGFFNSPLHF
D: NA
V: TRBV6-5
J: TRBJ1-6
size: NA

DNA: TGTGCCAGCAGTTCCGGGACAGGAAACATGAACACTGAAGCTTTCTTT
CDR3: CASSSGTGNMNTEAFF
D: TRBD1
V: TRBV6-2/TRBV6-3
J: TRBJ1-1
size: NA

DNA: TGTGCCAGCAGTTCACCGGACAGGGCGCAGTACGAGCAGTACTTC
CDR3: CASSSPDRAQYEQYF
D: TRBD1
V: TRBV28
J: TRBJ2-7
size: NA

DNA: TGTGCCAGCTCACCTAGACAGGCGGACGGCACTGAAGCTTTCTTT
CDR3: CASSPRQADGTEAFF
D: NA
V: TRBV18
J: TRBJ1-1
size: NA

DNA: TGCGCCAGCAGCCCACTAGGGCAGAGACATGGCTACACCTTC
CDR3: CASSPLGQRHGYTF
D: NA
V: TRBV5-1
J: TRBJ1-2
size: NA

DNA: TGCGCCAGCAGCTTAACTAGCGGGGGGCTCTACGAGCAGTACTTC
CDR3: CASSLTSGGLYEQYF
D: TRBD2
V: TRBV5-1
J: TRBJ2-7
size: NA

DNA: TGTGCCAGCAGTTTCGGGACACCCTCCTACGAGCAGTACTTC
CDR3: CASSFGTPSYEQYF
D: NA
V: TRBV6-5
J: TRBJ2-7
size: NA

DNA: TGCGCCAGCAGCTTGGTTTGGCAGGGCTATGGCTACACCTTC
CDR3: CASSLVWQGYGYTF
D: NA
V: TRBV5-1
J: TRBJ1-2
size: NA

DNA: TGTGCCAGCAGTTACTGGGGTTGGGGGCGGGAGGAAAAACTGTTTTTT
CDR3: CASSYWGWGREEKLFF
D: NA
V: TRBV6-5
J: TRBJ1-4
size: NA

DNA: TGTGCCAGCAGTTTAGGACAGGTCAACTCCTACGAGCAGTACTTC
CDR3: CASSLGQVNSYEQYF
D: TRBD1
V: TRBV27
J: TRBJ2-7
size: few

DNA: TGTGCCAGAAGCTTGGTGCCGGGGAGCTCCTATAATTCACCCCTCCACTTT
CDR3: CARSLVPGSSYNSPLHF
D: NA
V: TRBV5-3
J: TRBJ1-6
size: NA

DNA: TGTGCCAGCTCACCGGGACAGGGGATGGGTTCACCCCTCCACTTT
CDR3: CASSPGQGMGSPLHF
D: TRBD1
V: TRBV18
J: TRBJ1-6
size: NA

DNA: TGTGCCAGCACGGGGGACGGCCGGTATGGCTACACCTTC
CDR3: CASTGDGRYGYTF
D: NA
V: TRBV2
J: TRBJ1-2
size: NA

DNA: TGTGCCAGCAGCGCGGGACTACTCACAGATACGCAGTATTTT
CDR3: CASSAGLLTDTQYF
D: TRBD2
V: TRBV2
J: TRBJ2-3
size: NA

DNA: TGCGCCAGCAGCCTCCGAGGAGGGTCCCCTGCAACTAATGAAAAACTGTTTTTT
CDR3: CASSLRGGSPATNEKLFF
D: NA
V: TRBV4-1
J: TRBJ1-4
size: NA

DNA: TGTGCCAGCAGCCAAGAGGAACCCAGTCCAGGGACTGTCTATGGCTACACCTTC
CDR3: CASSQEEPSPGTVYGYTF
D: NA
V: TRBV4-2
J: TRBJ1-2
size: NA

DNA: TGTGCCAGCAGCCCCGGGACAGGGGTTCAGCCCCAGCATTTT
CDR3: CASSPGTGVQPQHF
D: TRBD1
V: TRBV14
J: TRBJ1-5
size: NA

DNA: TGTGCCAGCAGTTTTACAGGGGGCGCGGGCACCTTC
CDR3: CASSFTGGAGTF
D: TRBD1
V: TRBV11-2
J: TRBJ1-2
size: NA

DNA: TGTGCCAGTAGAGATCGTGTCTTCTCTGGAAACACCATATATTTT
CDR3: CASRDRVFSGNTIYF
D: NA
V: TRBV27
J: TRBJ1-3
size: NA

DNA: TGCAGCGTTGAGGTCCAGGCCTACGAGCAGTACTTC
CDR3: CSVEVQAYEQYF
D: NA
V: TRBV29-1
J: TRBJ2-7
size: NA

DNA: TGTGCCAGCAGCGTATGGGCAAACACTGAAGCTTTCTTT
CDR3: CASSVWANTEAFF
D: NA
V: TRBV9
J: TRBJ1-1
size: NA

DNA: TGTGCCAGCAGGCCCGGGGAGGGGCTAGCCAAAAACATTCAGTACTTC
CDR3: CASRPGEGLAKNIQYF
D: TRBD2
V: TRBV27
J: TRBJ2-4
size: NA

DNA: TGTGCCAGCAGCGGGGGGTCTTATGGCTACACCTTC
CDR3: CASSGGSYGYTF
D: NA
V: TRBV11-3
J: TRBJ1-2
size: few

DNA: TGCGCCAGCAGCCAAGGGGCAGGGTTTAATGAAAAACTGTTTTTT
CDR3: CASSQGAGFNEKLFF
D: NA
V: TRBV4-3
J: TRBJ1-4
size: NA

DNA: TGCGCCACCGAGAATGGCAATCAGCCCCAGCATTTT
CDR3: CATENGNQPQHF
D: NA
V: TRBV10-2
J: TRBJ1-5
size: NA

DNA: TGTGCCAGCAGTGGTGTCGACAAGGTCACTGAAGCTTTCTTT
CDR3: CASSGVDKVTEAFF
D: NA
V: TRBV28
J: TRBJ1-1
size: NA

DNA: TGTGCCAGCAGCATCGGACTAGCGTTCAATGAGCAGTTCTTC
CDR3: CASSIGLAFNEQFF
D: TRBD2
V: TRBV11-2
J: TRBJ2-1
size: NA

DNA: TGCGCCAGCAGCTTGGACAGGGATGAGCAGTTCTTC
CDR3: CASSLDRDEQFF
D: NA
V: TRBV5-1
J: TRBJ2-1
size: NA

DNA: TGCGCCAGCAGCGCCAGACAGGGTTCGAACACTGAAGCTTTCTTT
CDR3: CASSARQGSNTEAFF
D: TRBD1
V: TRBV5-1
J: TRBJ1-1
size: NA

DNA: TGTGCCAGCAGCCTAAATCGGTACACTGAAGCTTTCTTT
CDR3: CASSLNRYTEAFF
D: NA
V: TRBV11-3
J: TRBJ1-1
size: NA

DNA: TGTGCCAGCAGAGCCTTGGGACAGGGATTGTTTCAGCCCCAGCATTTT
CDR3: CASRALGQGLFQPQHF
D: TRBD1
V: TRBV27
J: TRBJ1-5
size: NA

DNA: TGTGCCAGCAGCCAAGGGACTGGCTACGAGCAGTACTTC
CDR3: CASSQGTGYEQYF
D: NA
V: TRBV9
J: TRBJ2-7
size: NA

DNA: TGTGCCAGCAGCCTAATATCCACTGAAGCTTTCTTT
CDR3: CASSLISTEAFF
D: NA
V: TRBV5-8
J: TRBJ1-1
size: NA

DNA: TGTGCCAGCAGCAAAAATAGGAGCGGGACCTCCTACGAGCAGTACTTC
CDR3: CASSKNRSGTSYEQYF
D: TRBD2
V: TRBV5-4
J: TRBJ2-7
size: NA

DNA: TGTGCCAGCAGGTCCCCACCAGGGGTTTACGAGCAGTACTTC
CDR3: CASRSPPGVYEQYF
D: NA
V: TRBV28
J: TRBJ2-7
size: NA

DNA: TGCGCCAGCAGCTTAGACGGAATGACCGTGGGAGACTATGGCTACACCTTC
CDR3: CASSLDGMTVGDYGYTF
D: NA
V: TRBV5-1
J: TRBJ1-2
size: NA